The 30 T cell receptor beta chains below come from one sample, sequenced in a study of cytomegalovirus exposure and HLA in healthy donors. Measured with immunoSEQ multiplex PCR; TCRdb has only the in-frame clones, and not every one. The data show more than 150,000 clones, with roughly 80% seen just once and around 2.8% held by the top ten. Sequencing used PBMCs. The origin of the receptors is a woman under 30 in good health and CMV-seropositive.

This rearrangement joins TRBV5-1 to TRBJ1-2; a weak D match, TRBD1 (6 bases). Germline V gene lookup returns CDR1 SGHRS and CDR2 YFSETQ. Trimming stripped 0 bases from V and 2 bases from J, with 11 bases between. The CDR3 consists of 15 residues. This CDR3 is CASSLGPGANYGYTF. The CDR3 DNA follows: TGCGCCAGCAGCTTGGGGCCAGGGGCGAACTATGGCTACACCTTC. Drawing the rest from reference TRBV5-1 and TRBJ1-2, the complete variable domain is KAGVTQTPRYLIKTRGQQVTLSCSPISGHRSVSWYQQTPGQGLQFLFEYFSETQRNKGNFPGRFSGRQFSNSRSEMNVSTLELGDSALYLCASSLGPGANYGYTFGSGTRLTVV.

The chain has TRBV5-5 and TRBJ1-1; the match to TRBD1 covers 8 bases. The CDR3 is 15 amino acids. CDR1 and CDR2 from the germline V gene are SGHKS and YYEKEE (reference sequence). After removal of 5 bases from V and 5 bases from J, the junction contained 11 bases not matched to a gene. In nucleotides, the CDR3 is TGTGCCAGCAGTCGAGAACAGGGGGTAGGGACTGAAGCTTTCTTT. This sequence encodes CASSREQGVGTEAFF. Full variable domain (outside the CDR3, taken from reference TRBV5-5 and TRBJ1-1): DAGVTQSPTHLIKTRGQQVTLRCSPISGHKSVSWYQQVLGQGPQFIFQYYEKEERGRGNFPDRFSARQFPNYSSELNVNALLLGDSALYLCASSREQGVGTEAFFGQGTRLTVV.

This clone was seen a single time. J is TRBJ2-7 and V is TRBV5-5; TRBD2 agrees at 9 bases. Germline V gene lookup returns CDR1 SGHKS and CDR2 YYEKEE (reference sequence). J was trimmed by 0 bases and V by 2 bases; bases with no gene match: 9. The CDR3 is made up of 17 amino acids. The CDR3 reads CASSFPPSGARSYEQYF. For the CDR3, the DNA is TGTGCCAGCAGCTTCCCCCCTAGCGGGGCCCGCTCCTACGAGCAGTACTTC.

This chain links TRBV2 with TRBJ2-7, with 9 bases fitting TRBD2. This CDR3 is 15 amino acids long. Germline CDR1 SNHLY, CDR2 FYNNEI. J gave up 0 bases and V 8 bases, and 8 bases lay outside the gene matches. This chain's CDR3 is CASQAGGLSSYEQYF. The CDR3, as DNA: TGTGCCAGCCAAGCGGGGGGCCTCAGCTCCTACGAGCAGTACTTC.

The chain couples TRBV7-9 to TRBJ2-7; D is possibly TRBD1 (6 bases). This CDR3 spans 14 amino acids. The germline V and J ends were trimmed by 4 bases and 2 bases, with 12 bases remaining between them. Germline V CDR1 and CDR2: SEHNR, FQNEAQ (reference sequence). The CDR3 DNA reads as TGTGCCAGCAGCTCCCGAGAGGGGGCCTACGAGCAGTACTTC. This translates into CASSSREGAYEQYF.

The chain combines TRBV4-1 with TRBJ1-1, with 7 bases aligning to TRBD1. Trimming removed 3 bases from V and 1 base from J; junction bases left unmatched: 5. The CDR3 loop spans 15 amino acids. From germline, CDR1 is MGHRA and CDR2 YSYEKL. CDR3 bases: TGCGCCAGCAGCCAGTTACAGGGGTCGAACACTGAAGCTTTCTTT. Translated, it gives CASSQLQGSNTEAFF.

This sequence joins TRBV27 and TRBJ2-1, with D maybe TRBD1 (6 bases). V lost 8 bases and J lost 4, with 9 bases in between. CDR1 and CDR2 from the germline V gene are MNHEY and SMNVEV (reference sequence). CDR3 size: 12 residues. For the CDR3, the DNA is TGTGCCAGCTCTACAGGGTACAATGAGCAGTTCTTC. Encoded protein: CASSTGYNEQFF.

This chain joins TRBV7-8 and TRBJ2-1; D might be TRBD2 (6 bases). CDR3 length: 17 residues. The V end lost 5 bases, the J end lost 3 bases, and 20 bases lay between the germline ends. In germline, CDR1 is SGHVS, CDR2 FQNEAQ. CDR3 nucleotide sequence: TGTGCCAGCAGCGACCTTGTTAGCGGCCCCCTCTACAATGAGCAGTTCTTC. The encoded protein is CASSDLVSGPLYNEQFF.

This chain uses TRBV5-4 with TRBJ1-4; no definite D call. In germline, CDR1 is SGHNT, CDR2 YYREEE (reference sequence). V lost 0 bases and J lost 2, with 11 bases in between. This CDR3 contains 16 residues. CDR3 sequence (DNA): TGTGCCAGCAGCTTGGAACCTACCCGGACTAATGAAAAACTGTTTTTT. Translated, it gives CASSLEPTRTNEKLFF.

The chain links TRBV5-1 to TRBJ2-7, with TRBD1 as a possible D gene (6 bases). There are 16 residues in the CDR3. V lost 2 bases to trimming and J lost 0 bases, with 15 bases between them. Per the germline V gene, CDR1 is SGHRS and CDR2 is YFSETQ. The CDR3 DNA is TGCGCCAGCAGCTTAGGGGGAACAGCCTTCTCCTACGAGCAGTACTTC. Translation gives CASSLGGTAFSYEQYF.

The V and J genes are TRBV14 and TRBJ2-7; D unresolved. This CDR3 spans 14 amino acids. CDR1 SGHDN and CDR2 FVKESK come from the germline V gene. The V end lost 2 bases, the J end lost 2 bases, and 10 bases lay between the germline ends. The CDR3 protein is CASSQHAGTYEQYF. The CDR3 DNA reads as TGTGCCAGCAGCCAACATGCAGGAACCTACGAGCAGTACTTC.

The chain uses TRBV7-2 and TRBJ1-2; D gene unclear. V gave up 8 bases and J gave up 4 bases, with 8 bases separating them. Germline V gene sequence: CDR1 SGHTA, CDR2 FQGNSA. The CDR3 has 11 amino acids. Written as DNA, the CDR3 is TGTGCCAGCGGAGAGTCCTATGGCTACACCTTC. Encoded protein: CASGESYGYTF.

The chain employs TRBV19 and TRBJ2-1; D is ambiguous. Germline V gene lookup returns CDR1 LNHDA and CDR2 SQIVND (reference sequence). The length of the CDR3 is 15 residues. V was pared by 3 bases and J by 7 bases, with 16 bases between. CDR3 coding DNA: TGTGCCAGTAGTATCTTGGCAGGCCCTCGTAATGAGCAGTTCTTC. Amino acid sequence: CASSILAGPRNEQFF. The whole variable domain, filled in from reference TRBV19 and TRBJ2-1, reads DGGITQSPKYLFRKEGQNVTLSCEQNLNHDAMYWYRQDPGQGLRLIYYSQIVNDFQKGDIAEGYSVSREKKESFPLTVTSAQKNPTAFYLCASSILAGPRNEQFFGPGTRLTVL.

This clone appeared once. This chain uses TRBV2 with TRBJ2-1, with 7 bases matching TRBD2. The CDR3 runs to 14 residues. Germline CDR1 SNHLY, CDR2 FYNNEI. V shed 10 bases and J 4 bases; nucleotides not matched to a gene: 10. CDR3 sequence (DNA): TGTGCCACCAACCAATCCGGGGGGTACAATGAGCAGTTCTTC. It is translated as CATNQSGGYNEQFF.

The V call is TRBV6-1, the J call TRBJ2-7; D perhaps matches TRBD2 (7 bases). CDR1 is MNHNS and CDR2 is SASEGT in the germline V gene. The CDR3 extends over 14 amino acids. Trimming removed 6 bases at V and 2 bases at J, with 14 bases between. As DNA, the CDR3 is TGTGCCAGCAGCGAGGGGGGAGGGGCCTACGAGCAGTACTTC. It specifies CASSEGGGAYEQYF.

The chain uses TRBV7-8 and TRBJ2-3, with 15 bases that match TRBD2. Germline lookup yields CDR1 SGHVS and CDR2 FQNEAQ. CDR3 length: 19 residues. V dropped 1 base and J dropped 0; count of bases not matched to a gene: 5. The CDR3, as DNA: TGTGCCAGCAGCTTAGGGGGACTAGCGGGGGGCCCTAGCACAGATACGCAGTATTTT. Translated: CASSLGGLAGGPSTDTQYF.

The CDR3 loop is CASNREADYGYTF. The CDR3, as DNA: TGTGCCAGCAACCGGGAGGCTGACTATGGCTACACCTTC. The chain uses TRBV27 and TRBJ1-2; D uncertain. The germline V and J ends were trimmed by 7 bases and 3 bases, with 12 bases remaining between them. Looked up from germline, CDR1 is MNHEY and CDR2 is SMNVEV (reference sequence). CDR3 size: 13 residues.

The V call is TRBV7-2, the J call TRBJ2-7; 9 bases are a match to TRBD1. CDR3 size: 15 residues. Losses at the gene ends were 1 base for V and 2 bases for J; bases not matched to a gene: 3. The germline gives CDR1 SGHTA, CDR2 FQGNSA. DNA of the CDR3: TGTGCCAGCAGCTTAGGAGGGACAGGGACCTACGAGCAGTACTTC. This gives the protein CASSLGGTGTYEQYF. Variable domain in full (rest from reference TRBV7-2 and TRBJ2-7): GAGVSQSPSNKVTEKGKDVELRCDPISGHTALYWYRQSLGQGLEFLIYFQGNSAPDKSGLPSDRFSAERTGGSVSTLTIQRTQQEDSAVYLCASSLGGTGTYEQYFGPGTRLTVT.

V usage is TRBV7-8 and J usage is TRBJ1-1; D is perhaps TRBD1 (5 bases). The CDR3 runs 13 residues. With 5 bases removed from V and 1 base from J, the gap between germline ends came to 8 bases. The germline V gene has CDR1 SGHVS and CDR2 FQNEAQ. This CDR3 is CASSPRGNTEAFF. CDR3 DNA: TGTGCCAGCAGCCCAAGGGGGAACACTGAAGCTTTCTTT.

The rearrangement uses TRBV5-4 and TRBJ2-4, with TRBD2 matching 7 bases. Germline lookup yields CDR1 SGHNT and CDR2 YYREEE (reference sequence). The CDR3 has 14 amino acids. Losses at the gene ends were 10 bases for V and 0 bases for J; bases not matched to a gene: 7. This CDR3 is CASTGGVAKNIQYF. The CDR3 coding sequence is TGTGCCTCCACTGGGGGGGTAGCCAAAAACATTCAGTACTTC.

The chain is built from TRBV5-6 and TRBJ1-6; possible D gene TRBD1, 6 bases. The V gene's germline CDR1 is SGHDT and CDR2 YYEEEE. The V end lost 1 base, the J end lost 3 bases, and 11 bases lay between the germline ends. CDR3 size: 16 residues. The CDR3 reads CASSLRQGYYNSPLHF. The DNA for the CDR3 is TGTGCCAGCAGCTTGCGGCAGGGGTACTATAATTCACCCCTCCACTTT.

This chain connects TRBV5-6 to TRBJ2-5, with 7 nucleotides matching TRBD1. V was clipped by 3 bases and J by 0 bases; unmatched bases: 8. This CDR3 has 16 residues. CDR1 and CDR2 (germline): SGHDT, YYEEEE. The CDR3 DNA sequence: TGTGCCAGCAGCTCTGGACAGGCGGTTTACCAAGAGACCCAGTACTTC. Translation gives CASSSGQAVYQETQYF.

The rearrangement joins TRBV29-1 to TRBJ2-3; perhaps TRBD2 as D (5 bases). CDR3 length: 13 residues. In germline, CDR1 is SQVTM, CDR2 ANQGSEA. Trimming removed 4 bases at V and 1 base at J, with 9 bases between. The CDR3 reads CSVAGIRTDTQYF. In DNA, the CDR3 is TGCAGCGTTGCGGGGATTCGCACAGATACGCAGTATTTT.

The rearrangement uses TRBV2 and TRBJ1-1, with unresolved D. Germline assignment: CDR1 SNHLY and CDR2 FYNNEI. Trimming took 4 bases from V and 1 from J, leaving 7 bases between them. This CDR3 comprises 13 residues. This chain's CDR3 is CASSASGNTEAFF. CDR3 nucleotides: TGTGCCAGCAGTGCTTCAGGGAACACTGAAGCTTTCTTT.

The chain employs TRBV7-2 and TRBJ1-6; maybe TRBD1 (5 bases). The CDR3 is made up of 15 amino acids. Trimming cost V 5 bases and J 7 bases, with 15 bases left between them. Per the germline V gene, CDR1 is SGHTA and CDR2 is FQGNSA. The CDR3 protein is CASSPSGQGNSPLHF. CDR3 DNA: TGTGCCAGCAGCCCATCGGGCCAGGGAAATTCACCCCTCCACTTT.

The chain couples TRBV7-2 to TRBJ2-7; D unresolved. Trimming took 3 bases from V and 6 from J, leaving 12 bases between them. The germline gives CDR1 SGHTA, CDR2 FQGNSA. This CDR3 is 13 amino acids long. The CDR3 DNA reads as TGTGCCAGCAGCTTTCGACGACTTGGCGAGCAGTACTTC. Translated, it gives CASSFRRLGEQYF.

This clone was counted a single time. The rearrangement joins TRBV9 to TRBJ1-3, with D perhaps matching TRBD1 (6 bases). CDR1 and CDR2 from the germline V gene are SGDLS and YYNGEE. V was clipped by 1 base and J by 2 bases, with 7 bases between them. The CDR3 is made up of 14 amino acids. The CDR3 DNA follows: TGTGCCAGCAGCGTATCAGGGGCTGGAAACACCATATATTTT. It translates to CASSVSGAGNTIYF.

The chain couples TRBV21-1 to TRBJ1-2. TRBV21-1 is flagged as a pseudogene. This CDR3 is 16 amino acids long. The CDR3 nucleotides are TGTGCCAGCATTAAGTGCCCGGGTAGGCTACCCTTGAGGGTAACCTTC. Translation: CASIKCPGRLPLRVTF.

This clone came up a few times. This sequence joins TRBV6-1 and TRBJ1-5; D ambiguous. Germline V CDR1 and CDR2: MNHNS, SASEGT. The ends were cut back, 3 bases at V and 0 bases at J, with 9 bases in the middle. The CDR3 runs to 15 residues. This CDR3 reads CASSESQYSNQPQHF. CDR3 bases: TGTGCCAGCAGTGAGAGCCAATATAGCAATCAGCCCCAGCATTTT.

This sequence joins TRBV4-2 and TRBJ2-6; 7 bases map to TRBD2. Germline CDR1 LGHNA, CDR2 YNFKEQ. The CDR3 totals 15 residues. With V trimmed by 0 bases and J by 12 bases, 8 bases remained unmatched. The CDR3 loop is CASSQELAAGRVLTF. CDR3 nucleotides: TGTGCCAGCAGCCAAGAGCTAGCGGCGGGTCGCGTCCTGACTTTC.